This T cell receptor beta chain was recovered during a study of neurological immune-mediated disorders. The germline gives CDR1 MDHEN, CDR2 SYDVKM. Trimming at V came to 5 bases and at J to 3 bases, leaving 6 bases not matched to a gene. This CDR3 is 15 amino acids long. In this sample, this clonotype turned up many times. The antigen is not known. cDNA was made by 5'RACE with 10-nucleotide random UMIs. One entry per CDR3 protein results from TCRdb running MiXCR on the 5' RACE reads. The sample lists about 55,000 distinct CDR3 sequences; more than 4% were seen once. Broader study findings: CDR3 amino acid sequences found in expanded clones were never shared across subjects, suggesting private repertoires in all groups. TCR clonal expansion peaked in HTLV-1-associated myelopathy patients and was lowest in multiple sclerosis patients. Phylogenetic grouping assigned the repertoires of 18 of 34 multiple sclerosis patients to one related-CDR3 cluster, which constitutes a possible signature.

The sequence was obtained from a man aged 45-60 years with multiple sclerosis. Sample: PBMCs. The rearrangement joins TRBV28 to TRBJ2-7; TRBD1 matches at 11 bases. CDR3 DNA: TGTGCCAGCAGTACCTGGACAGGGGGCATCTACGAGCAGTACTTC. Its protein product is CASSTWTGGIYEQYF.